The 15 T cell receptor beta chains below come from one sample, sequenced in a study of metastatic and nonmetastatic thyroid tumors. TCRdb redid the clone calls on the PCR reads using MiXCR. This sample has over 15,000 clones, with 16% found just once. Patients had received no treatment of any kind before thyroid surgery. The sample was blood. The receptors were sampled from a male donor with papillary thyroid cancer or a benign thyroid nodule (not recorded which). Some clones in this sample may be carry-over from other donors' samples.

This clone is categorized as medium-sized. The CDR3 DNA reads TGTGCCAGCTCCTCCAGCCCGGAAGCTTTCTTT. This codes for CASSSSPEAFF. The rearrangement links TRBV12-3 or TRBV12-4 to TRBJ1-1; D gene uncertain. CDR3 size: 11 residues. V lost 8 bases, J lost 8 bases, and 12 bases lay in between.

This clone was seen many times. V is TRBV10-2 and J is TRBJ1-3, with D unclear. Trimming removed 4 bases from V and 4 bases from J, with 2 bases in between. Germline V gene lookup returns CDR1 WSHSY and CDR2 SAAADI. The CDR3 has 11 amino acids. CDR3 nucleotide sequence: TGCGCCAGCAGTGCAGGAAACACCATATATTTT. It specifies CASSAGNTIYF.

CDR3 in DNA: TGCGCCAGCAGCCAAGATCAAGCGTTGGCAGGGAGTCTCTACGAGCAGTACTTC. It specifies CASSQDQALAGSLYEQYF. The chain is built from TRBV4-1 and TRBJ2-7; D assignment may be TRBD1 or TRBD2 (5 bases each). Germline V gene data show CDR1 as MGHRA and CDR2 as YSYEKL. The CDR3 contains 18 residues. V was trimmed by 0 bases and J by 3 bases, leaving 21 bases between them.

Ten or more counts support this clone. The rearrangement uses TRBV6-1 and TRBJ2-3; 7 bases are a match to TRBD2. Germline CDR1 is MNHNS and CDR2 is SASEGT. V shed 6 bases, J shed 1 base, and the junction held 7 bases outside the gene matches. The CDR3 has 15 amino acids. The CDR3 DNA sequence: TGTGCCAGCAGGTCCGGAGGGAGGGGCACAGATACGCAGTATTTT. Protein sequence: CASRSGGRGTDTQYF.

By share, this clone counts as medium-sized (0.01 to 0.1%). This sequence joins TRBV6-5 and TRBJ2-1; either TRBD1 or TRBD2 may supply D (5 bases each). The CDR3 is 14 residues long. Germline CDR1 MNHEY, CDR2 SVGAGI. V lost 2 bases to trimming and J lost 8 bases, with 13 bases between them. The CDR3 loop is CASSYGQGADEQFF. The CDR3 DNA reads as TGTGCCAGCAGTTACGGGCAGGGAGCAGATGAGCAGTTCTTC.

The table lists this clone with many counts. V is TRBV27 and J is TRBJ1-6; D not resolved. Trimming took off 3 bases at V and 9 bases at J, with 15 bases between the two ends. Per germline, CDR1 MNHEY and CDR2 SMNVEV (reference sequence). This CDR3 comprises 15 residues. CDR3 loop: CASSFRKGWSSPLHF. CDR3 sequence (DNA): TGTGCCAGCAGTTTCCGAAAGGGCTGGAGTTCACCCCTCCACTTT.

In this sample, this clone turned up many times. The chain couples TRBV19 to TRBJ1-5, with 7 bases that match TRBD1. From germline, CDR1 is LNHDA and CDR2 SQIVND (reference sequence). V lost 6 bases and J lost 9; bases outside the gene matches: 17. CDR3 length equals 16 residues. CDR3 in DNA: TGTGCCAGTAGCACTTCACATCAGGGGGGCGGTATGCCCCAGCATTTT. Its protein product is CASSTSHQGGGMPQHF.

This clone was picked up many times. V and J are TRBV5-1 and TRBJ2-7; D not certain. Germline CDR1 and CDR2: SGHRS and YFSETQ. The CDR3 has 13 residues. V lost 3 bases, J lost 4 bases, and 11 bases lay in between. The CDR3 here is CASSYPGVYEQYF. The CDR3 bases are TGCGCCAGCAGCTATCCAGGAGTTTACGAGCAGTACTTC.

CDR3 in DNA: TGCGCCAGCAGCCAACTTGGGGCGGGAGGGAGCGTGGAGCAGTTCTTC. It translates to CASSQLGAGGSVEQFF. J is TRBJ2-1 and V is TRBV4-1; 9 bases map to TRBD2. Per germline, CDR1 MGHRA and CDR2 YSYEKL. This CDR3 contains 16 residues. V was pared by 2 bases and J by 10 bases, with 12 bases of the junction left unmatched.

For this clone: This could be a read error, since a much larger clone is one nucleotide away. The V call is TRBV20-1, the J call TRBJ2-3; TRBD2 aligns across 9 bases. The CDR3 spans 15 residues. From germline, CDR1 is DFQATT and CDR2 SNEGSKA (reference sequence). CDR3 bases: TGCGGTGCTATCTTAGCTAGCGGGGTCACAGATACGCAGTATTTT. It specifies CGAILASGVTDTQYF.

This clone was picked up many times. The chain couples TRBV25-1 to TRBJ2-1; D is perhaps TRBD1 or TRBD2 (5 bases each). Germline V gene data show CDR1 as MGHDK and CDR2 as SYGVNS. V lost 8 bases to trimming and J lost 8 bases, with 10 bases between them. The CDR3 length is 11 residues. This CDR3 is CASLRGYEQFF. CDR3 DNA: TGTGCCAGCCTCCGGGGCTATGAGCAGTTCTTC. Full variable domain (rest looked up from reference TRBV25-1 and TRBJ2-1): EADIYQTPRYLVIGTGKKITLECSQTMGHDKMYWYQQDPGMELHLIHYSYGVNSTEKGDLSSESTVSRIRTEHFPLTLESARPSHTSQYLCASLRGYEQFFGPGTRLTVL.

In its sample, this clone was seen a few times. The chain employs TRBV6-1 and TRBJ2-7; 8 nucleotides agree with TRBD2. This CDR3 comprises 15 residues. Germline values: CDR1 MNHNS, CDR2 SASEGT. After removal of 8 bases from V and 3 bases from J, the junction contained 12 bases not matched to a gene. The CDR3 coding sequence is TGTGCCAGCGGGGCGGCCAGCGGGGGAGGCTACGAGCAGTACTTC. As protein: CASGAASGGGYEQYF.

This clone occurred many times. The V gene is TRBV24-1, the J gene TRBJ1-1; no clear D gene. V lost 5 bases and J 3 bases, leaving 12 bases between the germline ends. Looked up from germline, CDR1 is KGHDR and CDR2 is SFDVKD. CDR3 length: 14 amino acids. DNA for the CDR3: TGTGCCACCAGTGCTGGAGGTTTTCACACTGAAGCTTTCTTT. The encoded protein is CATSAGGFHTEAFF.

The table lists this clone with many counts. The CDR3 DNA reads TGTGCCACCAGCACAGGGGCGGTGGGGGCCAACGTCCTGACTTTC. It codes for CATSTGAVGANVLTF. This chain uses TRBV15 with TRBJ2-6; a possible D gene is TRBD1 (6 bases). CDR1 is LNHNV and CDR2 is YYDKDF in the germline V gene (reference sequence). CDR3 length: 15 amino acids. The V and J ends lost 4 bases and 4 bases respectively, with 11 bases between them.

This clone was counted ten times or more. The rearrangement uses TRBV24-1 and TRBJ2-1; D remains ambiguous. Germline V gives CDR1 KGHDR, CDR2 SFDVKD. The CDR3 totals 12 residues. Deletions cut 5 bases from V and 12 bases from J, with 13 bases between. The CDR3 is CATSVGSGRQFF. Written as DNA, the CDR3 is TGTGCCACCAGTGTCGGGTCTGGAAGGCAGTTCTTC.